A selection of T cell receptor beta chains follows, all from one sample in a study of patients and donors after allogeneic stem cell transplantation. TCRdb ran MiXCR on the RT-PCR reads and lists one entry per CDR3 protein. This sample has 20,000 to 25,000 distinct CDR3 sequences, with about 30% found just once. What was sequenced was blood, either unsorted or a sorted T cell fraction (not recorded which). These receptors were obtained from a human donor who was either an allogeneic HSCT recipient or a stem cell or donor lymphocyte infusion donor (not recorded which). It is not recorded whose cells these are; they may come from a transplant donor. The CDR3 runs from the conserved cysteine through the conserved F or W. Fields, in order: J gene, clone size, D gene, V gene, CDR3 protein, CDR3 DNA. D genes are given only for firm matches. Part of the rows lack a size; the others show once, few, many or a class for expanded clones.

J gene: TRBJ1-2; clone size: .; D gene: TRBD1; V gene: TRBV4-2; CDR3 protein: CASSRHPMSAGQYYGYTF; CDR3 DNA: TGTGCCAGCAGCCGCCACCCCATGTCCGCGGGACAGTACTATGGCTACACCTTC
J gene: TRBJ1-4; clone size: .; D gene: .; V gene: TRBV5-5; CDR3 protein: CASSLASTTNEKLFF; CDR3 DNA: TGTGCCAGCAGCTTGGCCAGCACAACTAATGAAAAACTGTTTTTT
J gene: TRBJ2-3; clone size: .; D gene: .; V gene: TRBV6-5; CDR3 protein: CASRRFVGGPGDTQYF; CDR3 DNA: TGTGCCAGCAGACGGTTCGTCGGGGGCCCCGGGGATACGCAGTATTTT
J gene: TRBJ1-4; clone size: .; D gene: .; V gene: TRBV20-1; CDR3 protein: CSAREGAGEDEKLFF; CDR3 DNA: TGCAGTGCTAGAGAAGGGGCAGGGGAGGACGAAAAACTGTTTTTT
J gene: TRBJ1-5; clone size: few; D gene: .; V gene: TRBV7-2; CDR3 protein: CASSLRQAQPQHF; CDR3 DNA: TGTGCCAGCAGCTTAAGACAGGCCCAGCCCCAGCATTTT
J gene: TRBJ1-6; clone size: .; D gene: .; V gene: TRBV3-1; CDR3 protein: CASSRALRPNSPLHF; CDR3 DNA: TGTGCCAGCAGCCGGGCCCTCCGCCCAAATTCACCCCTCCACTTT
J gene: TRBJ1-4; clone size: few; D gene: .; V gene: TRBV28; CDR3 protein: CASSLTGTPVPGTNEKLFF; CDR3 DNA: TGTGCCAGCAGTTTAACAGGGACTCCTGTCCCAGGAACTAATGAAAAACTGTTTTTT
J gene: TRBJ2-7; clone size: few; D gene: .; V gene: TRBV3-1; CDR3 protein: CASRAGSVQYF; CDR3 DNA: TGTGCCAGCAGGGCGGGGTCGGTGCAGTACTTC
J gene: TRBJ2-2; clone size: .; D gene: .; V gene: TRBV5-4; CDR3 protein: CASSLGRNTGELFF; CDR3 DNA: TGTGCCAGCAGCTTGGGAAGGAACACCGGGGAGCTGTTTTTT
J gene: TRBJ2-5; clone size: .; D gene: TRBD1; V gene: TRBV4-2; CDR3 protein: CASSQDDRTGGGGTQYF; CDR3 DNA: TGTGCCAGCAGCCAAGATGATAGGACAGGGGGCGGTGGGACCCAGTACTTC
J gene: TRBJ2-5; clone size: few; D gene: .; V gene: TRBV12-3/TRBV12-4; CDR3 protein: CASSLGGLETQYF; CDR3 DNA: TGTGCCAGCAGTCTGGGGGGTTTGGAGACCCAGTACTTC
J gene: TRBJ1-1; clone size: .; D gene: .; V gene: TRBV7-9; CDR3 protein: CASTLYGRPGTEAFF; CDR3 DNA: TGTGCCAGCACCCTTTACGGGAGGCCGGGGACTGAAGCTTTCTTT
J gene: TRBJ2-2; clone size: .; D gene: .; V gene: TRBV12-3/TRBV12-4; CDR3 protein: CASSLGLLNTGELFF; CDR3 DNA: TGTGCCAGCAGTTTGGGACTTTTGAACACCGGGGAGCTGTTTTTT
J gene: TRBJ1-1; clone size: few; D gene: .; V gene: TRBV20-1; CDR3 protein: CSAMDPQGHTEAFF; CDR3 DNA: TGCAGTGCTATGGACCCACAGGGACACACTGAAGCTTTCTTT
J gene: TRBJ2-5; clone size: .; D gene: .; V gene: TRBV7-2; CDR3 protein: CASSLESLGETQYF; CDR3 DNA: TGTGCCAGCAGCTTAGAGAGCCTCGGGGAGACCCAGTACTTC
J gene: TRBJ1-1; clone size: once; D gene: .; V gene: TRBV28; CDR3 protein: CASSFDSTEAFF; CDR3 DNA: TGTGCCAGCAGCTTTGACAGCACTGAAGCTTTCTTT
J gene: TRBJ1-6; clone size: few; D gene: .; V gene: TRBV20-1; CDR3 protein: CSARHQGGNNSPLHF; CDR3 DNA: TGCAGTGCTAGACATCAGGGAGGGAATAATTCACCCCTCCACTTT
J gene: TRBJ1-5; clone size: .; D gene: .; V gene: TRBV29-1; CDR3 protein: CSVEEENQPQHF; CDR3 DNA: TGCAGCGTTGAAGAGGAAAATCAGCCCCAGCATTTT
J gene: TRBJ2-2; clone size: .; D gene: TRBD2; V gene: TRBV6-5; CDR3 protein: CASSPTSGGSNTGELFF; CDR3 DNA: TGTGCCAGCAGTCCGACTAGCGGGGGATCGAACACCGGGGAGCTGTTTTTT
J gene: TRBJ1-1; clone size: .; D gene: .; V gene: TRBV6-1; CDR3 protein: CASSLFTWKGLTEAFF; CDR3 DNA: TGTGCCAGCAGTCTATTCACCTGGAAGGGGTTAACTGAAGCTTTCTTT
J gene: TRBJ2-5; clone size: .; D gene: TRBD2; V gene: TRBV10-3; CDR3 protein: CAISAGGRETQYF; CDR3 DNA: TGTGCCATCAGTGCGGGGGGGCGAGAGACCCAGTACTTC
J gene: TRBJ2-5; clone size: medium-sized; D gene: .; V gene: TRBV12-3/TRBV12-4; CDR3 protein: CASSLTETQYF; CDR3 DNA: TGTGCCAGCAGTTTAACGGAGACCCAGTACTTC
J gene: TRBJ2-1; clone size: few; D gene: .; V gene: TRBV28; CDR3 protein: CASSLAIASSYNEQFF; CDR3 DNA: TGTGCCAGCAGTTTAGCTATAGCGAGCTCCTACAATGAGCAGTTCTTC
J gene: TRBJ2-1; clone size: few; D gene: .; V gene: TRBV5-1; CDR3 protein: CASTTDRAESSYNEQFF; CDR3 DNA: TGCGCCAGCACAACCGACAGAGCGGAGAGCTCCTACAATGAGCAGTTCTTC
J gene: TRBJ1-1; clone size: few; D gene: .; V gene: TRBV12-3/TRBV12-4; CDR3 protein: CASSSVGGRMNTEAFF; CDR3 DNA: TGTGCCAGCAGTTCCGTGGGGGGGCGTATGAACACTGAAGCTTTCTTT
J gene: TRBJ2-5; clone size: few; D gene: .; V gene: TRBV6-6; CDR3 protein: CASSYPRKTQYF; CDR3 DNA: TGTGCCAGCAGTTACCCCCGGAAGACCCAGTACTTC
J gene: TRBJ1-3; clone size: many; D gene: .; V gene: TRBV6-6; CDR3 protein: CASSRGALLENTIYF; CDR3 DNA: TGTGCCAGCAGTAGGGGAGCGTTACTGGAAAACACCATATATTTT
J gene: TRBJ2-3; clone size: few; D gene: .; V gene: TRBV20-1; CDR3 protein: CSATTDTQYF; CDR3 DNA: TGCAGTGCTACCACAGATACGCAGTATTTT
J gene: TRBJ1-2; clone size: .; D gene: TRBD1; V gene: TRBV7-9; CDR3 protein: CASSPRTGRNGYTF; CDR3 DNA: TGTGCCAGCAGCCCCAGGACAGGGAGAAATGGCTACACCTTC
J gene: TRBJ1-5; clone size: .; D gene: .; V gene: TRBV6-2/TRBV6-3; CDR3 protein: CAKHEEYDQPQHF; CDR3 DNA: TGTGCCAAGCACGAGGAGTACGATCAGCCCCAGCATTTT
J gene: TRBJ2-3; clone size: few; D gene: .; V gene: TRBV25-1; CDR3 protein: CASNGLATDTQYF; CDR3 DNA: TGTGCCAGTAATGGGTTAGCCACAGATACGCAGTATTTT
J gene: TRBJ1-2; clone size: .; D gene: TRBD1; V gene: TRBV29-1; CDR3 protein: CSVESLGQGARIYGYTF; CDR3 DNA: TGCAGCGTTGAGTCCTTGGGACAGGGGGCGCGGATCTATGGCTACACCTTC
J gene: TRBJ1-1; clone size: .; D gene: .; V gene: TRBV20-1; CDR3 protein: CSARGDPEAFF; CDR3 DNA: TGCAGTGCGCGGGGCGATCCCGAAGCTTTCTTT
J gene: TRBJ2-3; clone size: .; D gene: .; V gene: TRBV5-1; CDR3 protein: CASSLATVADTQYF; CDR3 DNA: TGCGCCAGCAGCTTGGCGACCGTGGCAGATACGCAGTATTTT
J gene: TRBJ1-1; clone size: .; D gene: TRBD1; V gene: TRBV6-5; CDR3 protein: CASSRTGTATYTEAFF; CDR3 DNA: TGTGCCAGCAGCCGAACCGGGACAGCCACTTACACTGAAGCTTTCTTT
J gene: TRBJ1-2; clone size: .; D gene: .; V gene: TRBV16; CDR3 protein: CASSQRTETNYGYTF; CDR3 DNA: TGTGCCAGCAGCCAACGGACAGAGACTAACTATGGCTACACCTTC
J gene: TRBJ2-7; clone size: many; D gene: .; V gene: TRBV29-1; CDR3 protein: CSVILSYEQYF; CDR3 DNA: TGCAGCGTTATTCTTTCCTACGAGCAGTACTTC
J gene: TRBJ1-2; clone size: .; D gene: .; V gene: TRBV12-3/TRBV12-4; CDR3 protein: CASSLTGYGYTF; CDR3 DNA: TGTGCCAGCAGTCTTACTGGCTATGGCTACACCTTC
J gene: TRBJ1-1; clone size: .; D gene: .; V gene: TRBV20-1; CDR3 protein: CSAPRTANTEAFF; CDR3 DNA: TGCAGTGCACCCAGGACCGCGAACACTGAAGCTTTCTTT
J gene: TRBJ2-3; clone size: .; D gene: TRBD2; V gene: TRBV15; CDR3 protein: CATSRGSAGSADTQYF; CDR3 DNA: TGTGCCACCAGCAGAGGTTCAGCGGGGTCCGCAGATACGCAGTATTTT
J gene: TRBJ2-2; clone size: .; D gene: .; V gene: TRBV5-1; CDR3 protein: CASSLEPRAGELFF; CDR3 DNA: TGCGCCAGCAGCTTGGAACCAAGAGCCGGGGAGCTGTTTTTT
J gene: TRBJ1-2; clone size: .; D gene: .; V gene: TRBV5-5; CDR3 protein: CASSPNYGYTF; CDR3 DNA: TGTGCCAGCAGCCCCAACTATGGCTACACCTTC
J gene: TRBJ2-1; clone size: .; D gene: .; V gene: TRBV5-6; CDR3 protein: CASSQWGKQFF; CDR3 DNA: TGTGCCAGCAGCCAGTGGGGTAAGCAGTTCTTC
J gene: TRBJ1-1; clone size: .; D gene: .; V gene: TRBV4-3; CDR3 protein: CASSQGTGFISEAFF; CDR3 DNA: TGCGCCAGCAGCCAAGGAACGGGGTTTATCTCTGAAGCTTTCTTT
J gene: TRBJ1-5; clone size: .; D gene: .; V gene: TRBV6-1; CDR3 protein: CASSPGLRNQPQHF; CDR3 DNA: TGTGCCAGCAGCCCCGGGTTACGCAATCAGCCCCAGCATTTT
J gene: TRBJ1-4; clone size: few; D gene: .; V gene: TRBV4-1; CDR3 protein: CASSLSTPEKLFF; CDR3 DNA: TGCGCCAGCAGCCTCTCGACACCGGAGAAACTGTTTTTT
J gene: TRBJ2-1; clone size: large; D gene: TRBD1; V gene: TRBV25-1; CDR3 protein: CASSDRDSYNEQFF; CDR3 DNA: TGTGCCAGCAGTGACCGGGACAGCTACAATGAGCAGTTCTTC
J gene: TRBJ1-1; clone size: .; D gene: .; V gene: TRBV29-1; CDR3 protein: CSVSGVGNTEAFF; CDR3 DNA: TGCAGCGTTTCAGGGGTGGGGAACACTGAAGCTTTCTTT
J gene: TRBJ1-3; clone size: .; D gene: .; V gene: TRBV4-1; CDR3 protein: CASSQDGVPGNTIYF; CDR3 DNA: TGCGCCAGCAGCCAAGATGGGGTGCCTGGAAACACCATATATTTT
J gene: TRBJ1-6; clone size: .; D gene: .; V gene: TRBV5-5; CDR3 protein: CASSFGITPLHF; CDR3 DNA: TGTGCCAGCAGCTTCGGGATTACACCCCTCCACTTT
J gene: TRBJ2-3; clone size: .; D gene: TRBD1; V gene: TRBV7-2; CDR3 protein: CASSLADRAGTQYF; CDR3 DNA: TGTGCCAGCAGCTTGGCGGACAGGGCGGGTACGCAGTATTTT
J gene: TRBJ2-1; clone size: many; D gene: .; V gene: TRBV7-9; CDR3 protein: CASSPRWGLSSYNEQFF; CDR3 DNA: TGTGCCAGCAGCCCCAGGTGGGGGCTGAGCTCCTACAATGAGCAGTTCTTC
J gene: TRBJ2-3; clone size: .; D gene: TRBD1; V gene: TRBV9; CDR3 protein: CASSVRTGYTDTQYF; CDR3 DNA: TGTGCCAGCAGCGTAAGGACAGGCTACACAGATACGCAGTATTTT
J gene: TRBJ1-1; clone size: many; D gene: .; V gene: TRBV6-5; CDR3 protein: CASSSVWRSNTEAFF; CDR3 DNA: TGTGCCAGCAGTTCGGTGTGGCGGTCGAACACTGAAGCTTTCTTT
J gene: TRBJ2-3; clone size: .; D gene: TRBD1; V gene: TRBV5-5; CDR3 protein: CASSSRGQGASDTQYF; CDR3 DNA: TGTGCCAGCAGCTCCCGAGGACAGGGGGCATCAGATACGCAGTATTTT
J gene: TRBJ2-1; clone size: .; D gene: TRBD2; V gene: TRBV12-3/TRBV12-4; CDR3 protein: CASSFRGGGPNEQFF; CDR3 DNA: TGTGCCAGCAGTTTCCGCGGGGGGGGACCCAATGAGCAGTTCTTC
J gene: TRBJ2-4; clone size: .; D gene: .; V gene: TRBV28; CDR3 protein: CATTRGVKNIQYF; CDR3 DNA: TGTGCCACAACACGCGGGGTCAAAAACATTCAGTACTTC